This paragraph reports one T cell receptor beta chain. The antigen remains undetermined. TCRdb re-derived calls from the 5' RACE reads in MiXCR, one entry per CDR3 protein. Found here are about 400,000 distinct CDR3 sequences, approximately 15% of them singletons; the top ten hold 20% to 25%. The record originates from a study of T-cell memory formation after mild COVID-19. Study results and caveats: While clones contracting from day 15 to 85 were balanced between CD4 and CD8, later expanders leaned CD4+.

This CDR3 region has 15 residues. Germline V gene sequence: CDR1 SGHRS, CDR2 YFSETQ. Trimming removed 4 bases at V and 2 bases at J, with 15 bases between. The sequence derives from a young man who had mild COVID-19 (a few samples of this study predate the infection). Cell type and time point are not known. Sequencing used PBMCs or a T cell subset sorted from them (not recorded which). The V call is TRBV5-1, the J call TRBJ1-1; no firm D call. In DNA form, the CDR3 reads TGCGCCAGCAGCCCGGGATCTCTGCTAAACACTGAAGCTTTCTTT. It translates to CASSPGSLLNTEAFF.